Listed below are T cell receptor beta chains from one sample, sequenced in a study of T cells in Graves' hyperthyroidism and ophthalmopathy. TCRdb re-called the multiplex PCR reads through MiXCR, storing one row per CDR3 protein. Of more than 350,000 distinct CDR3 sequences listed, around 13% are singletons. Sample: blood. Receptors were obtained from a woman aged 25 to 39 with Graves' ophthalmopathy. CDR3s include the opening cysteine and the closing phenylalanine or tryptophan. The order of the fields is CDR3 protein, clone size, V gene, CDR3 length, J gene. Clone size, where shown, is once, few, many, or a class for clones that have expanded.

CDR3 protein: CASSGTELTYEQYF
clone size: few
V gene: TRBV28
CDR3 length: 14
J gene: TRBJ2-7

CDR3 protein: CASSEALGAWISRSMDIQYF
clone size: many
V gene: TRBV6-1
CDR3 length: 20
J gene: TRBJ2-4

CDR3 protein: CASSPPGQGNTIYF
clone size: .
V gene: TRBV5-4
CDR3 length: 14
J gene: TRBJ1-3

CDR3 protein: CASSYSRLGWQETQYF
clone size: few
V gene: TRBV6-2/TRBV6-3
CDR3 length: 16
J gene: TRBJ2-5

CDR3 protein: CASSLRVTVPSYEQYF
clone size: many
V gene: TRBV28
CDR3 length: 16
J gene: TRBJ2-7

CDR3 protein: CSAGLAGDTDTQYF
clone size: many
V gene: TRBV20-1
CDR3 length: 14
J gene: TRBJ2-3

CDR3 protein: CSARDGQGGPDTQYF
clone size: many
V gene: TRBV20-1
CDR3 length: 15
J gene: TRBJ2-3

CDR3 protein: CAGVEQETQYF
clone size: few
V gene: TRBV5-8
CDR3 length: 11
J gene: TRBJ2-5

CDR3 protein: CASRPRTASGNTIYF
clone size: many
V gene: TRBV2
CDR3 length: 15
J gene: TRBJ1-3

CDR3 protein: CSAGVPNEKLFF
clone size: .
V gene: TRBV29-1
CDR3 length: 12
J gene: TRBJ1-4

CDR3 protein: CASGGVSYNEQFF
clone size: many
V gene: TRBV11-3
CDR3 length: 13
J gene: TRBJ2-1

CDR3 protein: CASSSWDRVQETQYF
clone size: many
V gene: TRBV3-1
CDR3 length: 15
J gene: TRBJ2-5

CDR3 protein: CASRIRPLGQGANSNRPQHF
clone size: .
V gene: TRBV12-3/TRBV12-4
CDR3 length: 20
J gene: TRBJ1-5

CDR3 protein: CASSFRGADTQYF
clone size: .
V gene: TRBV7-2
CDR3 length: 13
J gene: TRBJ2-3

CDR3 protein: CASSLQGGSEAFF
clone size: many
V gene: TRBV18
CDR3 length: 13
J gene: TRBJ1-1

CDR3 protein: CASRPPLGGHEQFF
clone size: .
V gene: TRBV2
CDR3 length: 14
J gene: TRBJ2-1

CDR3 protein: CASRAAKNIQYF
clone size: many
V gene: TRBV28
CDR3 length: 12
J gene: TRBJ2-4

CDR3 protein: CASSITGTATSYEQYF
clone size: many
V gene: TRBV19
CDR3 length: 16
J gene: TRBJ2-7

CDR3 protein: CAIGGTNTGELFF
clone size: .
V gene: TRBV10-3
CDR3 length: 13
J gene: TRBJ2-2

CDR3 protein: CSARDTQGANQPQHF
clone size: .
V gene: TRBV20-1
CDR3 length: 15
J gene: TRBJ1-5

CDR3 protein: CASSLGQGVTDTQYF
clone size: .
V gene: TRBV28
CDR3 length: 15
J gene: TRBJ2-3

CDR3 protein: CASSVGVNTGELFF
clone size: few
V gene: TRBV9
CDR3 length: 14
J gene: TRBJ2-2

CDR3 protein: CASSDRVDTQYF
clone size: .
V gene: TRBV6-1
CDR3 length: 12
J gene: TRBJ2-3

CDR3 protein: CASSGTVQGSSDTQYF
clone size: .
V gene: TRBV9
CDR3 length: 16
J gene: TRBJ2-3

CDR3 protein: CASSHGGLTGELFF
clone size: many
V gene: TRBV3-1
CDR3 length: 14
J gene: TRBJ2-2

CDR3 protein: CATSDFQDLISTDTQYF
clone size: .
V gene: TRBV24-1
CDR3 length: 17
J gene: TRBJ2-3

CDR3 protein: CASSESTIRDYNEQFF
clone size: .
V gene: TRBV10-1
CDR3 length: 16
J gene: TRBJ2-1

CDR3 protein: CASSYFGTGVSPLHF
clone size: .
V gene: TRBV6-5
CDR3 length: 15
J gene: TRBJ1-6

CDR3 protein: CASSFNLGFGYTF
clone size: many
V gene: TRBV12-3/TRBV12-4
CDR3 length: 13
J gene: TRBJ1-2

CDR3 protein: CASSKDANTGELFF
clone size: many
V gene: TRBV5-1
CDR3 length: 14
J gene: TRBJ2-2

CDR3 protein: CSAGEGPGNTGELFF
clone size: once
V gene: TRBV20-1
CDR3 length: 15
J gene: TRBJ2-2

CDR3 protein: CASSQGILAGVNEQFF
clone size: few
V gene: TRBV4-1
CDR3 length: 16
J gene: TRBJ2-1

CDR3 protein: CASSSGGLTDTQYF
clone size: many
V gene: TRBV2
CDR3 length: 14
J gene: TRBJ2-3

CDR3 protein: CASLPTSGGAATQYF
clone size: .
V gene: TRBV6-1
CDR3 length: 15
J gene: TRBJ2-5

CDR3 protein: CASSLGFFSGLAAYNEQFF
clone size: many
V gene: TRBV28
CDR3 length: 19
J gene: TRBJ2-1

CDR3 protein: CASSVRGQETQYF
clone size: .
V gene: TRBV9
CDR3 length: 13
J gene: TRBJ2-5

CDR3 protein: CSASGGEISPFSYEQYF
clone size: many
V gene: TRBV20-1
CDR3 length: 17
J gene: TRBJ2-7

CDR3 protein: CASSEDRGGILSDTQYF
clone size: many
V gene: TRBV6-1
CDR3 length: 17
J gene: TRBJ2-3

CDR3 protein: CASSRRTGPTSRYNEQFF
clone size: many
V gene: TRBV11-1
CDR3 length: 18
J gene: TRBJ2-1

CDR3 protein: CASSPGTGRGSYEQYF
clone size: once
V gene: TRBV2
CDR3 length: 16
J gene: TRBJ2-7

CDR3 protein: CASSRQGILGTQYF
clone size: .
V gene: TRBV12-3/TRBV12-4
CDR3 length: 14
J gene: TRBJ2-3

CDR3 protein: CASLGPVPMQGRNLGQPQHF
clone size: many
V gene: TRBV28
CDR3 length: 20
J gene: TRBJ1-5

CDR3 protein: CASRGTSTDTQYF
clone size: many
V gene: TRBV10-2
CDR3 length: 13
J gene: TRBJ2-3

CDR3 protein: CASSQESGGSPLHF
clone size: many
V gene: TRBV3-1
CDR3 length: 14
J gene: TRBJ1-6

CDR3 protein: CASSVPGQGADTQYF
clone size: .
V gene: TRBV27
CDR3 length: 15
J gene: TRBJ2-3

CDR3 protein: CVSSRQGSGNQPQHF
clone size: .
V gene: TRBV28
CDR3 length: 15
J gene: TRBJ1-5

CDR3 protein: CSANRDSHEQYF
clone size: many
V gene: TRBV20-1
CDR3 length: 12
J gene: TRBJ2-7

CDR3 protein: CASSSPAIVQHF
clone size: many
V gene: TRBV28
CDR3 length: 12
J gene: TRBJ1-5

CDR3 protein: CASGLVQGLETQYF
clone size: few
V gene: TRBV12-5
CDR3 length: 14
J gene: TRBJ2-5

CDR3 protein: CASRAGQLFNQPQHF
clone size: many
V gene: TRBV19
CDR3 length: 15
J gene: TRBJ1-5

CDR3 protein: CASSSGQRTAYNEQFF
clone size: many
V gene: TRBV28
CDR3 length: 16
J gene: TRBJ2-1

CDR3 protein: CASSSGQSEQYF
clone size: many
V gene: TRBV27
CDR3 length: 12
J gene: TRBJ2-7

CDR3 protein: CASSSRGQWGDTQYF
clone size: many
V gene: TRBV28
CDR3 length: 15
J gene: TRBJ2-3

CDR3 protein: CASSFRQGPTEAFF
clone size: few
V gene: TRBV6-9
CDR3 length: 14
J gene: TRBJ1-1

CDR3 protein: CSGAGIFGQPQHF
clone size: few
V gene: TRBV20-1
CDR3 length: 13
J gene: TRBJ1-5

CDR3 protein: CSAAGNPGFLNEQYF
clone size: many
V gene: TRBV20-1
CDR3 length: 15
J gene: TRBJ2-7

CDR3 protein: CASSLAGGLREQFF
clone size: .
V gene: TRBV5-5
CDR3 length: 14
J gene: TRBJ2-1

CDR3 protein: CASIHSGANEKLFF
clone size: .
V gene: TRBV6-1
CDR3 length: 14
J gene: TRBJ1-4

CDR3 protein: CASSYSSGGPRYEQYF
clone size: .
V gene: TRBV6-5
CDR3 length: 16
J gene: TRBJ2-7